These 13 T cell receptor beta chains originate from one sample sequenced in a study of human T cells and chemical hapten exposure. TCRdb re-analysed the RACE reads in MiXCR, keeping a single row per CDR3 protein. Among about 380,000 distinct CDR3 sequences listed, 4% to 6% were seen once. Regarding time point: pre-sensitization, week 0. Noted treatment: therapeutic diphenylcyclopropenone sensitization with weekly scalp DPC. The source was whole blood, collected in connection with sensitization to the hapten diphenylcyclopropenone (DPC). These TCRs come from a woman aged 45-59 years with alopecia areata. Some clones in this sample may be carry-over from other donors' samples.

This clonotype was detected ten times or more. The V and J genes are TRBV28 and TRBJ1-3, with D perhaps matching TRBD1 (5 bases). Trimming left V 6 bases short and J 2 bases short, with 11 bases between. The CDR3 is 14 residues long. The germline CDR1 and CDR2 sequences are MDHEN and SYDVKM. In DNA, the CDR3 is TGTGCCAGCAGGAAGCAGGGCACTGGAAACACCATATATTTT. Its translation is CASRKQGTGNTIYF.

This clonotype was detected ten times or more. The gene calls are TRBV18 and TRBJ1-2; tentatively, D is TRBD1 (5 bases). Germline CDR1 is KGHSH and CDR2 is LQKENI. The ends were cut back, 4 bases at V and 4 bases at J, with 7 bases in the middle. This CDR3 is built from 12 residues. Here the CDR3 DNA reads TGTGCCAGCTCACAAAGGGGCTATGGCTACACCTTC. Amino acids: CASSQRGYGYTF.

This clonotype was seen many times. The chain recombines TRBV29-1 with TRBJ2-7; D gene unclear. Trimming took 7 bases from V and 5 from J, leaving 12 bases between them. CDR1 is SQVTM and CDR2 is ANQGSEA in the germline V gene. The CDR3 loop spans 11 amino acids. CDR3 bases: TGCAGCGCCGTCGCCCCGGACGAGCAGTACTTC. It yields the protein CSAVAPDEQYF.

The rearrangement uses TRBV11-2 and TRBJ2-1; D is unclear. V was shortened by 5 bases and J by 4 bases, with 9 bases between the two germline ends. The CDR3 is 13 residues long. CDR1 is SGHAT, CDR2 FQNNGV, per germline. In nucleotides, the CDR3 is TGTGCCAGCAGCATAGGGATTTACAATGAGCAGTTCTTC. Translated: CASSIGIYNEQFF.

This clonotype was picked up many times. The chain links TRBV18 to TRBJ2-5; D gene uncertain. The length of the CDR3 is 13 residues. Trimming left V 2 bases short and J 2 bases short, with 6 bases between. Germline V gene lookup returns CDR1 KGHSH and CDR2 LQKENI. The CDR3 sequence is CASSPRVQETQYF. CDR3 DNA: TGTGCCAGCTCACCAAGGGTTCAAGAGACCCAGTACTTC.

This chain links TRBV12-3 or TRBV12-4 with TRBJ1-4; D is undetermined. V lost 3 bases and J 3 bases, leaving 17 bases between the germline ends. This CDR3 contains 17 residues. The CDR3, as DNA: TGTGCCAGCAGTTTCAGGTTTGGGCCGGAACCTAATGAAAAACTGTTTTTT. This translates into CASSFRFGPEPNEKLFF.

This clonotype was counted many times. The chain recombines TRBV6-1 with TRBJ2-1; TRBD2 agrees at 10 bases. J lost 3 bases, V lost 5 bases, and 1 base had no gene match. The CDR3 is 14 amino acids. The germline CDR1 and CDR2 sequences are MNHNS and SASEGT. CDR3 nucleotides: TGTGCCAGCAGTCCTAGCGGGAGCTACAATGAGCAGTTCTTC. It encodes CASSPSGSYNEQFF.

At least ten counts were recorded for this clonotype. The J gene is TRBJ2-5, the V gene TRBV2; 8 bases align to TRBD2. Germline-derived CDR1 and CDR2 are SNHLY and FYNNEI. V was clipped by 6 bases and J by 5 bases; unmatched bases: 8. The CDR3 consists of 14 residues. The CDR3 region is CASSPGLVFETQYF. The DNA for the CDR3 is TGTGCCAGCAGCCCGGGACTAGTGTTTGAGACCCAGTACTTC.

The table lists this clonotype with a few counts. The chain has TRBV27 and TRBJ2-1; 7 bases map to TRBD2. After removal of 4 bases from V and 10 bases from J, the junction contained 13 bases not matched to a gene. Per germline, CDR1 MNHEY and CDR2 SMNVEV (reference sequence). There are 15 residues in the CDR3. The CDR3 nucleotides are TGTGCCAGCAGTTGGGGAGTTGGGGAGGGAGGGGAGCAGTTCTTC. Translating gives CASSWGVGEGGEQFF.

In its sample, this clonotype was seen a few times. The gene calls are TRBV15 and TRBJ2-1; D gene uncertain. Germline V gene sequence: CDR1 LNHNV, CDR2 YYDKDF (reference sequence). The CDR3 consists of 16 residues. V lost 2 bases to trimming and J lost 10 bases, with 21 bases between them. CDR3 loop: CATSRFNRRPDLEQFF. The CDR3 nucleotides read TGTGCCACCAGCAGATTCAACCGAAGGCCCGATTTGGAGCAGTTCTTC. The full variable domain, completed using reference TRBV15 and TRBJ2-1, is DAMVIQNPRYQVTQFGKPVTLSCSQTLNHNVMYWYQQKSSQAPKLLFHYYDKDFNNEADTPDNFQSRRPNTSFCFLDIRSPGLGDTAMYLCATSRFNRRPDLEQFFGPGTRLTVL.

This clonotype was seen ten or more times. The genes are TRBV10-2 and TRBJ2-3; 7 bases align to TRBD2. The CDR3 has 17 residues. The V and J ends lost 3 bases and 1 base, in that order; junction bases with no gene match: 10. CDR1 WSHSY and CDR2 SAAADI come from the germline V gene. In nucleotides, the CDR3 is TGCGCCAGCAGTGAATCCCGTTGGGCGGGGGGCACAGATACGCAGTATTTT. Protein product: CASSESRWAGGTDTQYF.

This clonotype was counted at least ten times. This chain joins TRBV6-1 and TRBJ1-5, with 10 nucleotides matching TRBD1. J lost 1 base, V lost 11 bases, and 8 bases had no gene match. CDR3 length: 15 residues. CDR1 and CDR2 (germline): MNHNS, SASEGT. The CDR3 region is CAARDRGGSNQPQHF. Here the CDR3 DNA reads TGTGCCGCGAGGGACAGGGGTGGGAGCAATCAGCCCCAGCATTTT.

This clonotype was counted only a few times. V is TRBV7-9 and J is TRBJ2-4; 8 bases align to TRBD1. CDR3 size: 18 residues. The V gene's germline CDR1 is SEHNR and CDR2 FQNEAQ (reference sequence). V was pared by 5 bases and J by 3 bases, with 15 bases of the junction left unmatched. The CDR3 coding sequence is TGTGCCAGCAGCCGCGAGGGGCAGGGGGCGATTGACAAAAACATTCAGTACTTC. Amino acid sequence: CASSREGQGAIDKNIQYF. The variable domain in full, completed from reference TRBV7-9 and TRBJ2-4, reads DTGVSQNPRHKITKRGQNVTFRCDPISEHNRLYWYRQTLGQGPEFLTYFQNEAQLEKSRLLSDRFSAERPKGSFSTLEIQRTEQGDSAMYLCASSREGQGAIDKNIQYFGAGTRLSVL.